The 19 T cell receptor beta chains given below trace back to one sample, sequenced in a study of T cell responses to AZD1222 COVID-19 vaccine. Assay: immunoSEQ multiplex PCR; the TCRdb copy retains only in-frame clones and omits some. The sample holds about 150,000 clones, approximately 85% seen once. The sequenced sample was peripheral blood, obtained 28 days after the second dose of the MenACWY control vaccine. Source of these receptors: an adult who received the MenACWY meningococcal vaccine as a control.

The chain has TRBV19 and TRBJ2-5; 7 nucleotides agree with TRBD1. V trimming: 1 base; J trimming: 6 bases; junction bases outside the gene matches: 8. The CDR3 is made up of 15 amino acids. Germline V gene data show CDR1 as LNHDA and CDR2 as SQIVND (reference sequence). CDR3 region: CASSIGRQGVKTQYF. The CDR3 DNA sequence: TGTGCCAGTAGTATAGGCAGACAGGGTGTGAAGACCCAGTACTTC.

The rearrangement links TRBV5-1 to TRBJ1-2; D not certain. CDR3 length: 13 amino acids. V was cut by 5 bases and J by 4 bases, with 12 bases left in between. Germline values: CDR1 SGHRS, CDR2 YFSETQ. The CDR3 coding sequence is TGCGCCAGCAGATTAGGGCAGGCCTATGGCTACACCTTC. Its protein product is CASRLGQAYGYTF.

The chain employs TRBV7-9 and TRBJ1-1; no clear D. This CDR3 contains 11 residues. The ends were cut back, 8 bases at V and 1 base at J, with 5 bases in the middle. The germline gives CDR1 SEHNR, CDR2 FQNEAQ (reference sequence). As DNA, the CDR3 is TGTGCCAGCGTCGGGAACACTGAAGCTTTCTTT. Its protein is CASVGNTEAFF. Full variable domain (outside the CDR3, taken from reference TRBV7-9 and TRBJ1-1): DTGVSQNPRHKITKRGQNVTFRCDPISEHNRLYWYRQTLGQGPEFLTYFQNEAQLEKSRLLSDRFSAERPKGSFSTLEIQRTEQGDSAMYLCASVGNTEAFFGQGTRLTVV.

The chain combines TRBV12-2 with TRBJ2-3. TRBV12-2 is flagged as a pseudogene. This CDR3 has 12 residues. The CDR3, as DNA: TGTGCAAGTCGCCAACCTGGGGATACGCAGTATTTT. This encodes CASRQPGDTQYF.

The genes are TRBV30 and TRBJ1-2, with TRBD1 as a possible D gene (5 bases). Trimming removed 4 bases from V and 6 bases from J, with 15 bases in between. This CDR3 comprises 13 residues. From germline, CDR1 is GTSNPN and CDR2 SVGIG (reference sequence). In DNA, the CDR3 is TGTGCCTGGACTCGGTTTGGGGGAGATGGCTACACCTTC. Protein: CAWTRFGGDGYTF.

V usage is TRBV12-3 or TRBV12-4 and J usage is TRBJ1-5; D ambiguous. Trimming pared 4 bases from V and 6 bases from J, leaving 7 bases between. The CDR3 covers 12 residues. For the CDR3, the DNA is TGTGCCAGCAGTTGGTACCCTCAGCCCCAGCATTTT. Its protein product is CASSWYPQPQHF.

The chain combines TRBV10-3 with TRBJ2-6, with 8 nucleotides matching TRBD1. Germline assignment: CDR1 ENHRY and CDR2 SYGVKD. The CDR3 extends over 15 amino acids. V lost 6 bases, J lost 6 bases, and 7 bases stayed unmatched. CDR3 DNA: TGTGCCATCAGGGAACAGGGGGGTGAGGCCAACGTCCTGACTTTC. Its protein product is CAIREQGGEANVLTF.

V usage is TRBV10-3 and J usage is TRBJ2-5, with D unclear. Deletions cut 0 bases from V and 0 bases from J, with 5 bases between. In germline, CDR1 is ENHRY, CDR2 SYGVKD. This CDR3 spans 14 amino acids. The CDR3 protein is CAISESTDQETQYF. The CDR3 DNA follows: TGTGCCATCAGTGAGTCAACGGACCAAGAGACCCAGTACTTC.

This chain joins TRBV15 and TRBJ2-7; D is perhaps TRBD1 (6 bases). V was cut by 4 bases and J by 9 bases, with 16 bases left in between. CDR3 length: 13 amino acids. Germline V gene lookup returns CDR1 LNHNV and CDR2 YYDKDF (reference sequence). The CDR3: CATSTLQGFVQYF. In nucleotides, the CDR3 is TGTGCCACCAGCACCTTACAGGGCTTTGTGCAGTACTTC.

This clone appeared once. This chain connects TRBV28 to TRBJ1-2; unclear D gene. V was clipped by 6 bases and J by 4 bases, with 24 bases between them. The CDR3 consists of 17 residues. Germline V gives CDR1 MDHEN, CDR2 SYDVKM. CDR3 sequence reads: CASRPPPGIIEVYGYTF. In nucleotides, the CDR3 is TGTGCCAGCAGGCCCCCTCCGGGGATAATTGAGGTCTATGGCTACACCTTC.

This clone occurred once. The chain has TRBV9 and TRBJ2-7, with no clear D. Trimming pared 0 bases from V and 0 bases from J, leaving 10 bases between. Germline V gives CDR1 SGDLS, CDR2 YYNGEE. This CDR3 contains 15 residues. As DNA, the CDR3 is TGTGCCAGCAGCGTAGGTTCCCGAGCCTCCTACGAGCAGTACTTC. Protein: CASSVGSRASYEQYF.

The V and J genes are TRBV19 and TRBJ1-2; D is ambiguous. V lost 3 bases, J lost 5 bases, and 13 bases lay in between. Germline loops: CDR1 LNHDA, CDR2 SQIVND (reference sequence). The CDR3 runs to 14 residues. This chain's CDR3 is CASSMTASGYGYTF. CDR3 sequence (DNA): TGTGCCAGTAGTATGACGGCGTCTGGGTATGGCTACACCTTC.

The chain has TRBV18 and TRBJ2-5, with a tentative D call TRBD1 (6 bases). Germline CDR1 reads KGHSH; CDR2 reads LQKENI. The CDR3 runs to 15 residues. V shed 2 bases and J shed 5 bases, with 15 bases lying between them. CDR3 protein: CASSPMKGVRETQYF. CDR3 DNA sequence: TGTGCCAGCTCACCAATGAAGGGGGTACGGGAGACCCAGTACTTC.

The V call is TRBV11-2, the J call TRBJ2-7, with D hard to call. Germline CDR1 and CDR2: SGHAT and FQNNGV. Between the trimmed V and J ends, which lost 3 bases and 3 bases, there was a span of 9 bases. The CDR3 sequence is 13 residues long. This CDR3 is CASSLGGSYEQYV. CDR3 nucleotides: TGTGCCAGCAGCTTGGGCGGAAGCTACGAGCAGTACGTC.

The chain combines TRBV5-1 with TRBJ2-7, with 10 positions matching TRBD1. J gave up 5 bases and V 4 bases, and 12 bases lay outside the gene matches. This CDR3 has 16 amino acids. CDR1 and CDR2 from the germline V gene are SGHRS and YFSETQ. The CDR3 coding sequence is TGCGCCAGCAGCCGAGGTGGCGGGACAGGGGAGGACGAGCAGTACGTC. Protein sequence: CASSRGGGTGEDEQYV.

In DNA, the CDR3 is TGTGCCAGCAGTGAGGGACAGAGCTACACCTTC. Translated: CASSEGQSYTF. The chain carries TRBV25-1 and TRBJ1-2, with TRBD1 identical over 7 bases. Looked up from germline, CDR1 is MGHDK and CDR2 is SYGVNS. With V trimmed by 3 bases and J by 9 bases, 1 base remained unmatched. This CDR3 is 11 amino acids long.

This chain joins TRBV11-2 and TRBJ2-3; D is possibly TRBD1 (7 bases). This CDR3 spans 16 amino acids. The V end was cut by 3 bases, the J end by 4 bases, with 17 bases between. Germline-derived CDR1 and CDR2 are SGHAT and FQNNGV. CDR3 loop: CASSFRGGRGPDTQYF. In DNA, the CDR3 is TGTGCCAGCAGCTTCCGAGGGGGCCGGGGGCCAGATACGCAGTATTTT.

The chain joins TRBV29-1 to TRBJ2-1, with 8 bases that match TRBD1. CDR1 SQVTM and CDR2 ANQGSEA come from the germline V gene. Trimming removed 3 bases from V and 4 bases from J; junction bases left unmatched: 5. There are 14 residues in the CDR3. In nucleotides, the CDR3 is TGCAGCGTTGATCGGACAGGGAGGTACAATGAGCAGTTCTTC. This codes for CSVDRTGRYNEQFF.

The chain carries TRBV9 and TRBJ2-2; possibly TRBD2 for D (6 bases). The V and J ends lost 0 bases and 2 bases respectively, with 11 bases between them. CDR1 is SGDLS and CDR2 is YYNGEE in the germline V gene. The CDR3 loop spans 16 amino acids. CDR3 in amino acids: CASSVAWGVNTGELFF. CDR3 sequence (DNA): TGTGCCAGCAGCGTAGCTTGGGGGGTCAACACCGGGGAGCTGTTTTTT.